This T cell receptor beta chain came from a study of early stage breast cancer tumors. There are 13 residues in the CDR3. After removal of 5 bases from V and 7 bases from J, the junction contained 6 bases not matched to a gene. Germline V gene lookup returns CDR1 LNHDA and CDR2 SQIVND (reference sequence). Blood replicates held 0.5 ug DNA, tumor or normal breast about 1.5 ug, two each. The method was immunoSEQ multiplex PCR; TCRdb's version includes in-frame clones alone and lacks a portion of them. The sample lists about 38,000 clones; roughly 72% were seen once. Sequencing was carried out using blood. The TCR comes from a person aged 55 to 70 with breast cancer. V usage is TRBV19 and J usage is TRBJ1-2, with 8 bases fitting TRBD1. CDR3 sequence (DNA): TGTGCCAGTAGTCTCGTTGGGACAGGTGGCTACACCTTC. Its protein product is CASSLVGTGGYTF.